One and the same sample provided the 2 T cell receptor beta chains below, sequenced in a study of breast tumors, draining lymph nodes, adjacent tissues. The lymph nodes were axillary draining lymph nodes from breast cancer patients. MiXCR, applied by TCRdb to the multiplex PCR reads, yields one record per CDR3 protein. In the table there are fewer than 200,000 distinct CDR3 sequences, around 33% of which are singletons. The sequenced sample was axillary lymph node tissue. The receptors here all came from a female donor with breast cancer. Some clones in this sample may be carry-over from other donors' samples.

J is TRBJ2-4 and V is TRBV20-1; D is perhaps TRBD1 (6 bases). Deletions cut 3 bases from V and 11 bases from J, with 17 bases between. The CDR3 length is 13 residues. CDR1 and CDR2 from the germline V gene are DFQATT and SNEGSKA (reference sequence). CDR3 amino acids: CSASQGIALLQYF. In DNA form, the CDR3 reads TGCAGTGCTAGTCAGGGGATAGCCCTCCTTCAGTACTTC.

This clonotype was seen repeatedly, ten times or more. The chain couples TRBV24-1 to TRBJ1-2, with D possibly matching TRBD1 (6 bases). CDR3 length equals 16 residues. Trimming removed 4 bases from V and 0 bases from J, with 14 bases in between. The germline gives CDR1 KGHDR, CDR2 SFDVKD. The CDR3 loop is CATSETGIAANYGYTF. For the CDR3, the DNA is TGTGCCACCAGTGAAACAGGGATAGCAGCTAACTATGGCTACACCTTC.